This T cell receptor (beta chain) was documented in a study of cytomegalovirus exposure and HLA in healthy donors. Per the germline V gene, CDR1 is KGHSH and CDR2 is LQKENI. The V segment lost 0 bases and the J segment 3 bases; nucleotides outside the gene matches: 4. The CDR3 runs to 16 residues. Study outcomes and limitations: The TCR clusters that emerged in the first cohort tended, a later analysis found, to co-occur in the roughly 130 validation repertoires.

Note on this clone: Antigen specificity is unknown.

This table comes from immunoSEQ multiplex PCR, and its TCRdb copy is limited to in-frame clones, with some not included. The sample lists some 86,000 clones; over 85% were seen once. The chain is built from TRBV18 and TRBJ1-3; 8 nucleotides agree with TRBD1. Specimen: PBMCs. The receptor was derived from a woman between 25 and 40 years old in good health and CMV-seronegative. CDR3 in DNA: TGTGCCAGCTCACCACCTCAGGGGGCGGTTGGAAACACCATATATTTT. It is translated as CASSPPQGAVGNTIYF.